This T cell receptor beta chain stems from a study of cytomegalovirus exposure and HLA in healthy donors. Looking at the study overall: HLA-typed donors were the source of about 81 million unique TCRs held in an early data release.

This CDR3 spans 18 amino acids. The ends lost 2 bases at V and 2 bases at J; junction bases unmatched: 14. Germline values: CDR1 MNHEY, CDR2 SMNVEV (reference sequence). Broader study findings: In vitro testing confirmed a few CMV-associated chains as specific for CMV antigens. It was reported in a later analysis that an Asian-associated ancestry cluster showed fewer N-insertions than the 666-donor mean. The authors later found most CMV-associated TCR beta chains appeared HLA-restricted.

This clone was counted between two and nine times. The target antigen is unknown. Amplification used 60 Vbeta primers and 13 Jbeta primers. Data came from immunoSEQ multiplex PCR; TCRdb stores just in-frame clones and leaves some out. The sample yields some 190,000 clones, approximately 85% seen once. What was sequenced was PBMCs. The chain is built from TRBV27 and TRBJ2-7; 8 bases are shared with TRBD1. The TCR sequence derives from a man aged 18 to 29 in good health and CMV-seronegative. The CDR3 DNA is TGTGCCAGCAGTTTAGAGGGGGACAGGACACTATCGGCCTACGAGCAGTACTTC. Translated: CASSLEGDRTLSAYEQYF.